This TCR beta chain derives from a study of T cell responses to AZD1222 COVID-19 vaccine. Using immunoSEQ multiplex PCR, the repertoire was profiled, and TCRdb retains in-frame clones only, with some absent. The table includes 150,000 to 160,000 clones, 90% detected once. Trimming took 2 bases from V and 1 from J, leaving 16 bases between them. Germline values: CDR1 LGHDT, CDR2 YNNKEL (reference sequence). The CDR3 totals 17 residues. Study-wide results and caveats: Just a handful of AZD1222 recipients tested seropositive at baseline. Repertoires were collected only later (after the peak T cell response had occurred).

With regard to this clone: Its antigen is unidentified.

Sequences were derived from peripheral blood, sampled on day 0 of AZD1222 vaccination. The rearrangement links TRBV3-1 (or the pseudogene TRBV3-2) to TRBJ2-3; D may be TRBD2 (6 bases). The clonotype comes from an adult in good health. This CDR3 is CASSQWGSGLGTDTQYF. Written as DNA, the CDR3 is TGTGCCAGCAGCCAATGGGGTAGCGGTCTTGGCACAGATACGCAGTATTTT.